This T cell receptor (beta chain) originates from a study of regulatory T cells in long-lasting Graves disease (dated by TCRdb to the early 2020s). Notes on the research overall: To count as having persistent Graves' disease, a patient had to have received antithyroid drug treatment for over 5 years with TSH receptor autoantibodies remaining persistently positive. On average, persistent Graves' disease patients in the clinical cohort had been on antithyroid drugs for about 10.3 years. Peripheral blood TCR sequencing and RNA sequencing compared persistent Graves' disease patients with newly diagnosed Graves' disease patients. The study was registered as a clinical trial and conducted in China. A total of about 33 samples were covered by TCR sequencing, comprising roughly 13 persistent and around 20 newly diagnosed Graves' disease patients.

The library was generated by multiplex PCR. The data were produced on an Illumina HiSeq 4000. iRepertoire HTBI primers and Arm-PCR amplification of CDR3 regions were used to construct TCR beta libraries. Before sequencing, the PCR products went through gel purification. Per the source publication's procedure: A total of some 65 TRBV and 14 TRBJ segments were identified across samples and were used for gene usage analysis of CDR3 amino acid clonotypes. COPE and FqMerger were used to merge filtered high-quality paired reads into contigs. BLAST was used to align contigs to IMGT TRBV, TRBD and TRBJ reference genes, and CDR3 was defined according to IMGT. Highly expanded clones were defined as clonotypes with a frequency above 0.1%. Shannon entropy served as the measure of repertoire diversity, while the Gini coefficient captured V-J evenness. Clonotypes shared by more than one individual were considered public. The raw public reads went through TCRdb reprocessing: fastp at Q25, MiXCR clone calling, in-frame beta chains kept. Each record represents a unique CDR3 protein, reported with the most common genes and DNA among its rows. The V and J calls reflect TCRdb's pipeline rather than the authors' work. The sample includes 360,000 or so distinct CDR3 sequences, with roughly 23% observed a single time. Approximately 28% of the sample is in the top ten clones.

The sample's time point label, in plain terms: persistent/refractory GD, antithyroid drugs over 5 years with positive TRAb. For both TCR sequencing and RNA sequencing, RNA was extracted from PBMCs using TRIzol. Graves' disease was diagnosed according to American Thyroid Association guidelines. Patients for the study were recruited at an endocrinology department in Xi'an, China. From each patient, approximately 10 milliliters of peripheral blood was collected into an EDTA anticoagulant tube. Ficoll Paque Plus density gradient separation was used to isolate PBMCs, and no additional T cell sorting was done. RNA quality was checked with an Agilent 2100 Bioanalyzer and agarose gel, and concentration with a NanoDrop 2000. This clonotype was found many times. No cognate antigen has been identified for it. Base quality data are lacking; no much larger clone is found one base away. Sequences MDHEN (CDR1) and SYDVKM (CDR2) are obtained from the germline V gene. The CDR3 contains 14 residues, cysteine and phenylalanine counted. Only the CDR3 part of the read is kept: 42 bases, read in frame from the first base. V sheds 1 base and J sheds 4 bases, leaving 10 bases between their ends.

Summary of the overall study and its limitations: Persistent disease showed preferential use of TRBV28, TRBJ1-2 and TRBJ2-5, whereas newly diagnosed disease favored TRBV20-1 and TRBJ2-1. Compared with newly diagnosed patients, persistent Graves' disease patients had lower TCR Shannon entropy and fewer highly expanded clones, which suggests clonal expansion. Only the TCR beta chain was sequenced and analyzed. More public clonotypes were shared among persistent patients (approximately 3,000) than among newly diagnosed patients (more than 900). The authors noted that the small sample size was a limitation that may lower accuracy. Peripheral blood alone was examined, since thyroid tissue, which constituted the primary lesion, could not be accessed.

The chain joins TRBV28 to TRBJ1-1; no confident D gene assignment can be made. This sequence was found in a woman aged 40 to 50 with Graves disease. Donor details come from another sample of the same person, matched by shared clones. Sequenced here: peripheral blood mononuclear cells (PBMCs), sampled when the disease was refractory, from a patient treated with antithyroid drugs. The DNA sequence is TGTGCCAGCAGTTTATCTCGGCGGGGCACTGAAGCTTTCTTT. It is translated as CASSLSRRGTEAFF.